Described below is a single T cell receptor beta chain sequence and its context. MiXCR, applied by TCRdb to the 5' RACE reads, yields one record per CDR3 protein. The sample has roughly 110,000 distinct CDR3 sequences, around an eighth seen once. The data originate from a study of T-cell memory formation after mild COVID-19. This clonotype originated in a man between 18 and 35 years old who had mild COVID-19 (a few samples of this study predate the infection). Cell type and time point are not known. The sequenced material came from PBMCs or a T cell subset sorted from them (not recorded which).

CDR3 sequence reads: CATSKKTVYYEKLFF. CDR3 DNA sequence: TGTGCCACCAGCAAAAAGACGGTATATTATGAAAAACTGTTTTTT. J is TRBJ1-4 and V is TRBV15; D gene ambiguous. Germline-derived CDR1 and CDR2 are LNHNV and YYDKDF (reference sequence). The CDR3 spans 15 residues. Trimming shortened V by 4 bases and J by 6 bases, and 15 bases separated the two germline ends. The full variable domain, in which reference TRBV15 and TRBJ1-4 provide the parts outside the CDR3, is DAMVIQNPRYQVTQFGKPVTLSCSQTLNHNVMYWYQQKSSQAPKLLFHYYDKDFNNEADTPDNFQSRRPNTSFCFLDIRSPGLGDTAMYLCATSKKTVYYEKLFFGSGTQLSVL.